The 27 T cell receptor beta chains given below trace back to one sample, sequenced in a study of blood T cell repertoires in COVID-19. Some clones are missing from TCRdb's copy, which holds only in-frame ones; the method was immunoSEQ multiplex PCR. The repertoire holds roughly 250,000 clones, approximately 83% seen once, with 3% to 4% in the top ten. Sequencing was carried out using PBMCs or T cells enriched from blood (not recorded which). All receptors derive from a woman aged 40 to 50 with acute COVID-19.

The chain joins TRBV18 to TRBJ1-5; 7 nucleotides match TRBD1. The V gene end was trimmed by 2 bases and the J gene end by 2 bases; junction bases not matched to a gene: 6. Per germline, CDR1 KGHSH and CDR2 LQKENI. The CDR3 loop spans 16 amino acids. The CDR3 DNA sequence: TGTGCCAGCTCACCAAGACAGGGCGGAGGCAATCAGCCCCAGCATTTT. Translation: CASSPRQGGGNQPQHF.

J is TRBJ2-7 and V is TRBV3-1 (or the pseudogene TRBV3-2), with D possibly matching TRBD2 (7 bases). Per the germline V gene, CDR1 is LGHDT and CDR2 is YNNKEL (reference sequence). CDR3 length equals 15 residues. V gave up 0 bases and J gave up 6 bases, with 15 bases separating them. This CDR3 reads CASSQEPSGGGEQYF. The CDR3 region has the DNA TGTGCCAGCAGCCAAGAGCCTAGCGGAGGGGGCGAGCAGTACTTC.

V and J are TRBV29-1 and TRBJ1-1; tentatively, D is TRBD1 (5 bases). The CDR3 totals 13 residues. Germline CDR1 reads SQVTM; CDR2 reads ANQGSEA. V was trimmed by 7 bases and J by 4 bases, leaving 16 bases between them. The DNA of the CDR3 is TGCAGCGAAACTTGGAGGGGTGGCACTGAAGCTTTCTTT. Residues: CSETWRGGTEAFF.

This clone was recorded only once. The V and J genes are TRBV6-5 and TRBJ2-7; D is ambiguous. V gave up 4 bases and J gave up 6 bases, with 10 bases separating them. This CDR3 spans 12 amino acids. Germline V CDR1 and CDR2: MNHEY, SVGAGI. CDR3 residues: CASSFRLSEQYF. The CDR3 DNA sequence: TGTGCCAGCAGTTTCCGGTTGTCCGAGCAGTACTTC.

V gene TRBV6-2 or TRBV6-3 combines with J gene TRBJ1-1; no reliable D call. The germline gives CDR1 MNHEY, CDR2 SVGEGT. The CDR3 runs to 13 residues. Trimming took 2 bases from V and 8 from J, leaving 12 bases between them. The CDR3 spells CASSYALPPEAFF. CDR3 nucleotides: TGTGCCAGCAGTTACGCCCTACCCCCCGAAGCTTTCTTT.

The V call is TRBV6-2 or TRBV6-3, the J call TRBJ2-7; D is perhaps TRBD1 (5 bases). The CDR3 sequence is 13 residues long. The germline V gene has CDR1 MNHEY and CDR2 SVGEGT. The ends were cut back, 4 bases at V and 3 bases at J, with 10 bases in the middle. CDR3 sequence (DNA): TGTGCCAGCAGTTCCAGGGTAGGCTACGAGCAGTACTTC. Its protein product is CASSSRVGYEQYF.

The V gene is TRBV7-3, the J gene TRBJ2-1; 10 nucleotides align to TRBD2. The length of the CDR3 is 16 residues. The junction had 7 bases not matched to a gene; V was cut back by 2 bases and J by 6 bases. Germline V gene sequence: CDR1 SGHTA, CDR2 FQGTGA. As DNA, the CDR3 is TGTGCCAGCAGCTTACTCCCTAGCGGGAGTATCAATGAGCAGTTCTTC. Its protein is CASSLLPSGSINEQFF.

The chain links TRBV6-6 to TRBJ2-7; maybe TRBD1 (5 bases). V was pared by 0 bases and J by 0 bases, with 6 bases between. This CDR3 is built from 14 residues. The germline CDR1 and CDR2 sequences are MNHNY and SVGAGI (reference sequence). The CDR3, as DNA: TGTGCCAGCAGTTACTCGGACATCTCCTACGAGCAGTACTTC. Its translation is CASSYSDISYEQYF.

V and J are TRBV6-5 and TRBJ1-4; D is possibly TRBD1 (6 bases). The CDR3 totals 14 residues. The V gene lost 10 bases and the J gene lost 7 bases, with 19 bases spanning the gap. Looked up from germline, CDR1 is MNHEY and CDR2 is SVGAGI. The CDR3 loop reads CATKEGTNIEKLFF. The CDR3 region has the DNA TGTGCCACCAAAGAGGGGACAAACATTGAAAAACTGTTTTTT.

The chain carries TRBV5-1 and TRBJ1-4, with 8 bases identical to TRBD1. Germline V gene lookup returns CDR1 SGHRS and CDR2 YFSETQ. V lost 0 bases, J lost 5 bases, and 3 bases stayed unmatched. The CDR3 loop spans 15 amino acids. This CDR3 is CASSLGDRKNEKLFF. CDR3 nucleotide sequence: TGCGCCAGCAGCTTGGGGGACAGGAAGAATGAAAAACTGTTTTTT.

V and J are TRBV7-2 and TRBJ2-2; 7 nucleotides agree with TRBD2. Germline V CDR1 and CDR2: SGHTA, FQGNSA. V was pared by 5 bases and J by 3 bases, with 6 bases of the junction left unmatched. The CDR3 contains 15 residues. The CDR3 spells CASSPSAGDTGELFF. DNA of the CDR3: TGTGCCAGCAGCCCGTCGGCGGGGGACACCGGGGAGCTGTTTTTT.

The J gene is TRBJ2-7, the V gene TRBV18; maybe TRBD1 (5 bases). The germline CDR1 and CDR2 sequences are KGHSH and LQKENI. This CDR3 has 13 amino acids. The ends were cut back, 2 bases at V and 4 bases at J, with 9 bases in the middle. The CDR3 DNA sequence: TGTGCCAGCTCACCAATGACAGTTTACGAGCAGTACTTC. This gives the protein CASSPMTVYEQYF.

The chain uses TRBV11-3 and TRBJ2-5; 7 nucleotides agree with TRBD1. The CDR3 loop spans 14 amino acids. The germline V gene has CDR1 SGHNT and CDR2 YENEEA. Trimming took 7 bases from V and 4 from J; bases not matched to a gene: 9. The CDR3: CASTYRGRVETQYF. DNA for the CDR3: TGTGCCAGCACCTACAGGGGCAGGGTAGAGACCCAGTACTTC.

The rearrangement joins TRBV18 to TRBJ1-1; 8 nucleotides align to TRBD1. CDR1 KGHSH and CDR2 LQKENI come from the germline V gene. After removal of 3 bases from V and 5 bases from J, the junction contained 11 bases not matched to a gene. The CDR3 is 16 amino acids. The DNA of the CDR3 is TGTGCCAGCTCACCCTACTTGGACAGGGACAAGACTGAAGCTTTCTTT. It translates to CASSPYLDRDKTEAFF.

This chain links TRBV28 with TRBJ1-2; 8 positions match TRBD1. V dropped 5 bases and J dropped 2; count of bases not matched to a gene: 7. Germline V CDR1 and CDR2: MDHEN, SYDVKM. The CDR3 has 15 amino acids. The CDR3 is CASSARDRRNYGYTF. CDR3 coding DNA: TGTGCCAGCAGTGCCCGGGACAGGAGAAACTATGGCTACACCTTC.

For the CDR3, the DNA is TGTGCCAGCAGTTCAACAGGGAAGGAGACCCAGTACTTC. This codes for CASSSTGKETQYF. The chain recombines TRBV27 with TRBJ2-5; possible D gene TRBD1, 6 bases. The germline CDR1 and CDR2 sequences are MNHEY and SMNVEV (reference sequence). The CDR3 is made up of 13 amino acids. V was shortened by 4 bases and J by 5 bases, with 11 bases between the two germline ends.

This sequence joins TRBV4-2 and TRBJ2-3; no clear D. Germline V CDR1 and CDR2: LGHNA, YNFKEQ. The germline V and J ends were trimmed by 0 bases and 1 base, with 14 bases remaining between them. The CDR3 is made up of 17 amino acids. The CDR3 here is CASSQELGVFRTDTQYF. In nucleotides, the CDR3 is TGTGCCAGCAGCCAAGAATTGGGCGTTTTCCGCACAGATACGCAGTATTTT.

The gene calls are TRBV3-1 (or the pseudogene TRBV3-2) and TRBJ1-2; D possibly corresponds to TRBD1 (5 bases). The CDR3 length is 16 residues. The V end was cut by 1 base, the J end by 0 bases, with 12 bases between. The V gene's germline CDR1 is LGHDT and CDR2 YNNKEL (reference sequence). Here the CDR3 reads CASSQGRQGANYGYTF. The CDR3 bases are TGTGCCAGCAGCCAAGGCCGCCAGGGCGCTAACTATGGCTACACCTTC.

The rearrangement uses TRBV9 and TRBJ2-3; D perhaps matches TRBD2 (6 bases). The CDR3 totals 17 residues. The V and J ends lost 0 bases and 4 bases respectively, with 18 bases between them. CDR1 is SGDLS and CDR2 is YYNGEE in the germline V gene. DNA of the CDR3: TGTGCCAGCAGCGTAGAGGGCCTCGGGGTAGCGGCAGATACGCAGTATTTT. Translation gives CASSVEGLGVAADTQYF.

The CDR3 DNA is TGTGCCAGCAGTGGAGACACCGGGACAGCGGACAATCAGCCCCAGCATTTT. Its translation: CASSGDTGTADNQPQHF. This sequence joins TRBV25-1 and TRBJ1-5, with 7 bases identical to TRBD1. This CDR3 comprises 17 residues. The ends lost 4 bases at V and 3 bases at J; junction bases unmatched: 12. CDR1 is MGHDK and CDR2 is SYGVNS in the germline V gene.

The chain recombines TRBV4-1 with TRBJ1-1; TRBD1 aligns across 12 bases. This CDR3 is 16 amino acids long. Trimming cost V 3 bases and J 11 bases; bases outside gene matches: 13. The germline gives CDR1 MGHRA, CDR2 YSYEKL. DNA of the CDR3: TGCGCCAGCAGCCATATCCGGGACAGGGGGCGCTGGGCGGCTTTCTTT. It yields the protein CASSHIRDRGRWAAFF.

This sequence joins TRBV9 and TRBJ1-1; TRBD1 is a possible D gene (6 bases). The CDR3 length is 14 residues. V was clipped by 4 bases and J by 2 bases, with 12 bases between them. CDR1 is SGDLS, CDR2 YYNGEE, per germline. The CDR3 bases are TGTGCCAGCAGCACCAGACAGGAAAACACTGAAGCTTTCTTT. Protein product: CASSTRQENTEAFF.

Notes on this clone: The germline gene is not matched at one end of the junction; a read error may be the cause. The rearrangement joins TRBV7-7 to TRBJ1-5, with 7 bases aligning to TRBD1. This CDR3 is 21 amino acids long. The V gene's germline CDR1 is SSHAT and CDR2 FNYEAQ (reference sequence). This CDR3 is CASSAGPGQFPWGYSNQPQHF. The CDR3 DNA is TGTGCTAGCAGCGCGGGCCCGGGACAGTTCCCGTGGGGATATAGCAATCAGCCCCAGCATTTT.

V gene TRBV5-4 combines with J gene TRBJ2-7; TRBD2 matches 8 bases. V lost 1 base and J lost 2; bases outside the gene matches: 5. There are 15 residues in the CDR3. Germline V lookup: CDR1 SGHNT, CDR2 YYREEE (reference sequence). DNA of the CDR3: TGTGCCAGCAGCTTGCGACGCGGGGGGCCCTACGAGCAGTACTTC. Translation gives CASSLRRGGPYEQYF.

The chain recombines TRBV3-1 (or the pseudogene TRBV3-2) with TRBJ2-2, with D uncertain. Germline lookup yields CDR1 LGHDT and CDR2 YNNKEL (reference sequence). This CDR3 has 15 amino acids. With 3 bases removed from V and 4 bases from J, the gap between germline ends came to 12 bases. Here the CDR3 reads CASSQASIGTGELFF. In DNA, the CDR3 is TGTGCCAGCAGCCAGGCTAGTATTGGCACCGGGGAGCTGTTTTTT.

The DNA for the CDR3 is TGCGCCAGCAGCGGGGGGACTAGCGGGAGGGCAGATGAGCAGTTCTTC. It is translated as CASSGGTSGRADEQFF. V usage is TRBV5-1 and J usage is TRBJ2-1; 16 nucleotides agree with TRBD2. This CDR3 is built from 16 residues. V gave up 4 bases and J gave up 8 bases; unmatched junction bases: 6. CDR1 is SGHRS, CDR2 YFSETQ, per germline.

This clone was counted between two and nine times. J is TRBJ2-7 and V is TRBV5-4, with a tentative D call TRBD1 (6 bases). V lost 0 bases, J lost 3 bases, and 10 bases lay in between. Per germline, CDR1 SGHNT and CDR2 YYREEE (reference sequence). This CDR3 region has 14 residues. CDR3 in amino acids: CASSLGGGLYEQYF. The DNA for the CDR3 is TGTGCCAGCAGCTTGGGAGGGGGTCTCTACGAGCAGTACTTC.